This TCR beta chain was sequenced for a study of blood T cell repertoires in COVID-19. The overall study: The origin of the acute and convalescent COVID-19 samples was the United States, Italy and Spain.

Measured with immunoSEQ multiplex PCR; TCRdb has only the in-frame clones, and not every one. The repertoire holds more than 95,000 clones, with more than 80% as singletons. This CDR3 contains 17 residues. The sequence was collected from a human donor in a cohort sampled during active COVID-19. What was sequenced was peripheral blood. The V call is TRBV21-1, the J call TRBJ2-1; the table gives TRBD1 as D, unverified against the DNA. TRBV21-1 corresponds to a pseudogene. This CDR3 is CASSNSGQGNSYNEQFF. CDR3 sequence (DNA): TGTGCCAGCAGCAATTCGGGACAGGGGAATTCCTACAATGAGCAGTTCTTC.